This T cell receptor (beta chain) came from a study of blood T cell repertoires in COVID-19. In the study overall: From the United States, Italy and Spain came samples of acute and convalescent COVID-19.

Germline loops: CDR1 LNHDA, CDR2 SQIVND (reference sequence). This CDR3 region has 15 residues. Trimming left V 2 bases short and J 0 bases short, with 11 bases between. Per the original methods: Quantification of nucleated cells was approximated via reference gene primer amplification. This table comes from immunoSEQ multiplex PCR, and its TCRdb copy is limited to in-frame clones, with some not included. D and trimming were read from the DNA, whereas the V and J calls and clone size are those reported in that table. Here the sample spans about 97,000 clones, around 87% being singletons. The TCR was taken from a human donor in a cohort sampled during active COVID-19. V gene TRBV19 combines with J gene TRBJ2-7; a possible D gene is TRBD2 (6 bases). Sequencing was performed on peripheral blood. CDR3 sequence reads: CASSIMAGISYEQYF. The CDR3 DNA follows: TGTGCCAGTAGTATAATGGCGGGAATCTCCTACGAGCAGTACTTC.